This T cell receptor (beta chain) was sequenced during a study of identical twins. Study observations and caveats: Memory repertoires lacked the insertion deficit that abundant cord blood beta clonotypes showed.

Worth noting for this clonotype: What it binds is not known.

TCRdb reanalysed the 5' RACE reads using MiXCR and keeps one entry per CDR3 protein. The table lists 300,000 to 400,000 distinct CDR3 sequences, roughly an eighth of them singletons. This sample was shared with a second study, whose subject was yellow fever vaccine responses in identical twins.

This receptor was identified in a woman under 30 in good health. The sequenced sample was CD8+ T cells sorted from blood.

CDR3 protein: CASSQVSLRGTDTQYF. The CDR3, as DNA: TGTGCCAGCAGCCAAGTAAGTTTGCGAGGTACAGATACGCAGTATTTT. The J gene is TRBJ2-3, the V gene TRBV3-1, with unresolved D. Trimming took 1 base from V and 3 from J, leaving 14 bases between them. The CDR3 consists of 16 residues. CDR1 is LGHDT, CDR2 YNNKEL, per germline (reference sequence).